What follows are 22 T cell receptor beta chains derived from one specimen sequenced in a study of blood T cell repertoires in COVID-19. The protocol was immunoSEQ multiplex PCR, while the TCRdb copy is restricted to in-frame clones and leaves out a portion. The sample shows some 87,000 clones, around 94% of them seen only once. Sequencing was done on a sample of peripheral blood. The receptors were sampled from a woman in her sixties with active COVID-19.

This clone was detected once. The CDR3 region is CAWSVYLNTEAFF. The CDR3 nucleotides are TGTGCCTGGAGTGTGTATCTGAACACTGAAGCTTTCTTT. The J gene is TRBJ1-1, the V gene TRBV30; D call uncertain. V shed 0 bases and J shed 0 bases, with 5 bases lying between them. The CDR3 loop spans 13 amino acids. The germline V gene has CDR1 GTSNPN and CDR2 SVGIG (reference sequence).

The chain joins TRBV6-2 or TRBV6-3 to TRBJ2-7, with TRBD1 matching 10 bases. Trimming removed 5 bases from V and 6 bases from J; junction bases left unmatched: 10. The CDR3 is made up of 15 amino acids. Per the germline V gene, CDR1 is MNHEY and CDR2 is SVGEGT. CDR3: CASSPSGTGVREQYF. The DNA of the CDR3 is TGTGCCAGCAGTCCCTCCGGGACAGGGGTTCGCGAGCAGTACTTC.

This clone was counted once. This chain uses TRBV7-2 with TRBJ1-5; maybe TRBD1 (6 bases). The germline V gene has CDR1 SGHTA and CDR2 FQGNSA. The CDR3 consists of 15 residues. V was pared by 4 bases and J by 1 base, with 11 bases between. CDR3 protein: CASSYGQGSNQPQHF. CDR3 DNA sequence: TGTGCCAGCAGCTATGGGCAGGGGAGCAATCAGCCCCAGCATTTT.

V gene TRBV3-1 (or the pseudogene TRBV3-2) combines with J gene TRBJ2-7, with 8 bases matching TRBD2. This CDR3 region has 17 residues. V was pared by 3 bases and J by 0 bases, with 10 bases of the junction left unmatched. Germline V lookup: CDR1 LGHDT, CDR2 YNNKEL (reference sequence). The CDR3 DNA sequence: TGTGCCAGCAGCCAGAGTGCGGGGGGCCGGAACTCCTACGAGCAGTACTTC. Its protein is CASSQSAGGRNSYEQYF.

This rearrangement joins TRBV7-2 to TRBJ2-1; TRBD2 matches 8 bases. The CDR3 sequence is 18 residues long. Per germline, CDR1 SGHTA and CDR2 FQGNSA. V shed 1 base, J shed 5 bases, and the junction held 13 bases outside the gene matches. The DNA for the CDR3 is TGTGCCAGCAGCTTAGACTATAGCGGGGAGGTAAGGGACAATGAGCAGTTCTTC. As protein: CASSLDYSGEVRDNEQFF.

This chain uses TRBV3-1 (or the pseudogene TRBV3-2) with TRBJ2-1, with 11 positions matching TRBD2. CDR3 length: 15 amino acids. CDR1 and CDR2 (germline): LGHDT, YNNKEL (reference sequence). V dropped 4 bases and J dropped 3; count of bases not matched to a gene: 2. This CDR3 reads CASSLTSGDYNEQFF. CDR3 nucleotide sequence: TGTGCCAGCAGCCTGACTAGCGGGGACTACAATGAGCAGTTCTTC.

The chain joins TRBV30 to TRBJ1-6; D uncertain. Trimming shortened V by 0 bases and J by 2 bases, and 8 bases separated the two germline ends. Germline V CDR1 and CDR2: GTSNPN, SVGIG (reference sequence). The CDR3 is 15 amino acids. This chain's CDR3 is CAWSVVSTYNSPLHF. The CDR3 DNA follows: TGTGCCTGGAGTGTTGTGTCCACCTATAATTCACCCCTCCACTTT.

J is TRBJ1-2 and V is TRBV7-9, with D possibly being TRBD1 (5 bases). CDR3 size: 14 residues. The ends were cut back, 1 base at V and 3 bases at J, with 9 bases in the middle. Germline V gene data show CDR1 as SEHNR and CDR2 as FQNEAQ (reference sequence). In DNA, the CDR3 is TGTGCCAGCAGCTTAGTCGGGGGAGACTATGGCTACACCTTC. Its protein product is CASSLVGGDYGYTF.

The chain recombines TRBV6-6 with TRBJ2-7, with 16 bases that match TRBD2. The CDR3 is 16 residues long. Germline values: CDR1 MNHNY, CDR2 SVGAGI (reference sequence). V trimming: 6 bases; J trimming: 2 bases; junction bases outside the gene matches: 4. CDR3 amino acids: CASRGTSGRAPYEQYF. Here the CDR3 DNA reads TGTGCCAGCAGAGGGACTAGCGGGAGGGCCCCCTACGAGCAGTACTTC.

The J gene is TRBJ2-1, the V gene TRBV5-8, with TRBD2 matching 7 bases. This CDR3 spans 19 amino acids. The trim removed 4 bases at V and 0 bases at J, leaving 16 bases unmatched. CDR1 is SGHTS, CDR2 YDEGEE, per germline. Here the CDR3 reads CASSPGTKLIESSYNEQFF. The CDR3 bases are TGTGCCAGCAGCCCCGGGACTAAGCTGATTGAAAGCTCCTACAATGAGCAGTTCTTC.

The gene calls are TRBV28 and TRBJ1-1; D gene uncertain. V lost 10 bases to trimming and J lost 3 bases, with 18 bases between them. This CDR3 spans 14 amino acids. Per the germline V gene, CDR1 is MDHEN and CDR2 is SYDVKM. The CDR3 coding sequence is TGTGCCACCTTCAACCTGATTCGGGACACTGAAGCTTTCTTT. Protein sequence: CATFNLIRDTEAFF. Full variable domain (outside the CDR3, taken from reference TRBV28 and TRBJ1-1): DVKVTQSSRYLVKRTGEKVFLECVQDMDHENMFWYRQDPGLGLRLIYFSYDVKMKEKGDIPEGYSVSREKKERFSLILESASTNQTSMYLCATFNLIRDTEAFFGQGTRLTVV.

The chain couples TRBV14 to TRBJ2-7; 9 nucleotides agree with TRBD1. This CDR3 is 14 amino acids long. The V gene end was trimmed by 3 bases and the J gene end by 3 bases; junction bases not matched to a gene: 3. Looked up from germline, CDR1 is SGHDN and CDR2 is FVKESK. Here the CDR3 reads CASSQGQGNYEQYF. The CDR3 region has the DNA TGTGCCAGCAGCCAGGGACAGGGTAACTACGAGCAGTACTTC.

The count of this clone is one. This sequence joins TRBV7-2 and TRBJ2-2; D remains unclear. The CDR3 totals 12 residues. Germline loops: CDR1 SGHTA, CDR2 FQGNSA. Deletions cut 5 bases from V and 4 bases from J, with 5 bases between. The CDR3 DNA reads TGTGCCAGCAGCCCTTTCACCGGGGAGCTGTTTTTT. Translated: CASSPFTGELFF.

This clone showed up just once. The chain combines TRBV28 with TRBJ1-5, with 7 bases that match TRBD1. J was trimmed by 4 bases and V by 3 bases; bases with no gene match: 3. CDR3 length: 14 amino acids. From germline, CDR1 is MDHEN and CDR2 SYDVKM. The CDR3 loop is CASSLRQGNQPQHF. The CDR3 DNA sequence: TGTGCCAGCAGTTTGAGACAGGGAAATCAGCCCCAGCATTTT. Complete variable domain (other parts from reference TRBV28 and TRBJ1-5): DVKVTQSSRYLVKRTGEKVFLECVQDMDHENMFWYRQDPGLGLRLIYFSYDVKMKEKGDIPEGYSVSREKKERFSLILESASTNQTSMYLCASSLRQGNQPQHFGDGTRLSIL.

The chain couples TRBV25-1 to TRBJ2-5; no clear D gene. The germline V and J ends were trimmed by 4 bases and 4 bases, with 4 bases remaining between them. This CDR3 contains 11 residues. Germline values: CDR1 MGHDK, CDR2 SYGVNS. Written as DNA, the CDR3 is TGTGCCAGCAGTGTCGTAGAGACCCAGTACTTC. Translated, it gives CASSVVETQYF.

The genes are TRBV10-1 and TRBJ2-3, with 7 bases matching TRBD2. CDR3 size: 16 residues. Per the germline V gene, CDR1 is WNHNN and CDR2 is SYGVQD (reference sequence). V was pared by 0 bases and J by 5 bases, with 8 bases of the junction left unmatched. The DNA for the CDR3 is TGCGCCAGCAGTGAGTCGGCAGGACTAGGAGGAGATACGCAGTATTTT. This sequence encodes CASSESAGLGGDTQYF.

CDR3 residues: CATQGTHGDGYTF. The CDR3 nucleotides are TGTGCCACACAGGGAACCCACGGCGATGGCTACACCTTC. The genes are TRBV28 and TRBJ1-2; TRBD1 might be the D (6 bases). The germline V gene has CDR1 MDHEN and CDR2 SYDVKM. This CDR3 has 13 residues. Trimming pared 10 bases from V and 6 bases from J, leaving 18 bases between.

This chain connects TRBV10-3 to TRBJ1-2; TRBD1 matches 8 bases. Per germline, CDR1 ENHRY and CDR2 SYGVKD. Trimming cost V 5 bases and J 8 bases; bases outside gene matches: 7. The CDR3 loop spans 13 amino acids. CDR3 sequence reads: CAISRPQGGGYTF. The CDR3 DNA follows: TGTGCCATCAGTCGCCCACAGGGGGGCGGCTACACCTTC.

The table lists this clone with a count of one. The chain carries TRBV19 and TRBJ2-1; 7 nucleotides agree with TRBD2. Germline trimming cut 7 bases from V and 3 bases from J; bases unmatched to any gene: 6. The CDR3 covers 14 residues. The germline gives CDR1 LNHDA, CDR2 SQIVND (reference sequence). Written as DNA, the CDR3 is TGTGCCAGTACCGAAGGGAGGGGCTACAATGAGCAGTTCTTC. This gives the protein CASTEGRGYNEQFF.

The chain is built from TRBV5-8 and TRBJ2-1, with D possibly being TRBD1 (5 bases). Germline CDR1 SGHTS, CDR2 YDEGEE. V gave up 0 bases and J gave up 8 bases, with 9 bases separating them. This CDR3 contains 13 residues. The DNA for the CDR3 is TGTGCCAGCAGCTTGGCAGGGATCCATGAGCAGTTCTTC. Amino acid sequence: CASSLAGIHEQFF.

This chain links TRBV3-1 (or the pseudogene TRBV3-2) with TRBJ2-3; D gene ambiguous. CDR1 LGHDT and CDR2 YNNKEL come from the germline V gene (reference sequence). The CDR3 contains 11 residues. Trimming removed 2 bases at V and 5 bases at J, with 2 bases between. The CDR3 DNA is TGTGCCAGCAGCCAACTAGATACGCAGTATTTT. It specifies CASSQLDTQYF.

The genes are TRBV30 and TRBJ1-5, with 7 bases that match TRBD1. After removal of 2 bases from V and 5 bases from J, the junction contained 6 bases not matched to a gene. Germline V gene sequence: CDR1 GTSNPN, CDR2 SVGIG (reference sequence). CDR3 length equals 14 residues. The CDR3 is CAWSLQGRYQPQHF. CDR3 nucleotides: TGTGCCTGGAGTCTACAGGGGAGGTATCAGCCCCAGCATTTT.